This T cell receptor beta chain was identified in a study of T cell responses to AZD1222 COVID-19 vaccine. The V end was cut by 5 bases, the J end by 0 bases, with 14 bases between. The germline V gene has CDR1 SGHVS and CDR2 FNYEAQ. The CDR3 loop spans 16 amino acids. Assay: immunoSEQ multiplex PCR; the TCRdb copy retains only in-frame clones and omits some. Of roughly 140,000 clones listed, approximately 89% are singletons. The sequencing here drew on peripheral blood, taken on day 0 of AZD1222 vaccination. The rearrangement uses TRBV7-6 and TRBJ1-3; D may be TRBD1 (5 bases). The sequence was collected from an adult in good health. CDR3 in DNA: TGTGCCAGCAGCATACTAGGGGTCCTCTCTGGAAACACCATATATTTT. Translated: CASSILGVLSGNTIYF.